This T cell receptor (beta chain) originates from a study of cytomegalovirus exposure and HLA in healthy donors. Study-wide context: In a previous analysis, 117 million unique TCR beta sequences were found from 170 million or so T cells.

Primers: 60 Vbeta forward and 13 Jbeta reverse. Produced via immunoSEQ multiplex PCR; TCRdb's table is partial and in-frame only. The repertoire holds around 150,000 clones, with 60% to 80% as singletons. CDR1 and CDR2 (germline): MNHNS, SASEGT. CDR3 size: 14 residues. V was clipped by 9 bases and J by 0 bases, with 15 bases between them. Sequencing was performed on PBMCs. This TCR came from a woman in her 50s in good health and CMV-seropositive. The V gene is TRBV6-1, the J gene TRBJ2-7; TRBD2 might be the D (7 bases). The chain's CDR3 is CASTLGGRSYEQYF. The CDR3 region has the DNA TGTGCCAGTACCTTGGGGGGGCGCTCCTACGAGCAGTACTTC.